This T cell receptor (beta chain) was captured in a study of vaccination and CD4 T cells after COVID-19. Broader study findings: In convalescent patients, a median roughly 87% of post-vaccine SARS-CoV-2-reactive clones appeared only after vaccination.

Stated time point: late sampling 161 to 241 days after vaccination in a few convalescent patients. The sample's treatment: roughly nine-day PBMC culture with coronavirus spike peptide pools or control peptides (ViraFEST assay). This clonotype turned up a few times. The antigen is undetermined. The Oncomine TCR Beta short-read assay was applied to DNA of cultured CD4+ T cells. Cultured CD4+ T cells were the source of extracted genomic DNA. TCRdb processed the PCR reads anew with MiXCR; each CDR3 protein has one entry. The profile covers fewer than 25,000 distinct CDR3 sequences, with roughly 40% appearing a single time and roughly a tenth taken by the ten largest. V was clipped by 3 bases and J by 5 bases; unmatched bases: 8. Germline assignment: CDR1 SGHTA and CDR2 FQGNSA. The CDR3 length is 16 residues.

The sequencing here drew on CD4+ T cells from blood, cultured in vitro, taken about 7 months after SARS-CoV-2 vaccination. The clonotype comes from a human donor who had recovered from COVID-19. The V gene is TRBV7-2, the J gene TRBJ2-1; 9 bases are shared with TRBD2. CDR3 coding DNA: TGTGCCAGCAGCTTTCGTAGCGGGAGACAGAACAATGAGCAGTTCTTC. The encoded protein is CASSFRSGRQNNEQFF.